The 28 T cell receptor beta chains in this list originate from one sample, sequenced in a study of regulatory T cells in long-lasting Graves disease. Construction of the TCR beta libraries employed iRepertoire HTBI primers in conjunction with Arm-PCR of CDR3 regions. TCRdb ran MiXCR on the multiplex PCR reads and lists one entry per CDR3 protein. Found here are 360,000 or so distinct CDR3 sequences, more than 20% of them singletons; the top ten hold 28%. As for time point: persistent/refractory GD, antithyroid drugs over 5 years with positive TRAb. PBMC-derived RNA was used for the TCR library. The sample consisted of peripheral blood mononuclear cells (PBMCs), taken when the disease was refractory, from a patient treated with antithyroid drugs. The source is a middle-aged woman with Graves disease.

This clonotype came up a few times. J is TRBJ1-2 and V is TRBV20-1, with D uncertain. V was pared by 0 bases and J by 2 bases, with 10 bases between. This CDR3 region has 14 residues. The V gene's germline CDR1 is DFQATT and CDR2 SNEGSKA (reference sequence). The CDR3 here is CSARDLETNYGYTF. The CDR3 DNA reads TGCAGTGCTAGAGATCTTGAGACAAACTATGGCTACACCTTC.

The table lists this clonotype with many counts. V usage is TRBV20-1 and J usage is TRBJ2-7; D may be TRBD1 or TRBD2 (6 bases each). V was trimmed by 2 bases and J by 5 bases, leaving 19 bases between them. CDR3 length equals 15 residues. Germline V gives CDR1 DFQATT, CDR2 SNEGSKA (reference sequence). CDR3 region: CSARPTGTPGDEQYF. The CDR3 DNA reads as TGCAGTGCTAGACCGACCGGGACACCGGGGGACGAGCAGTACTTC.

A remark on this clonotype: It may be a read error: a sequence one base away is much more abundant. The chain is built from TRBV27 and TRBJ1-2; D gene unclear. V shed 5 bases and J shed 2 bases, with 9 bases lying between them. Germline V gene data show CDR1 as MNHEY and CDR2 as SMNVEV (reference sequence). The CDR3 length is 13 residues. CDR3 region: CASSTDPNYGYTF. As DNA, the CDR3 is TGTGCCAGCAGTACCGACCCGAACTATGGCTACACCTTC.

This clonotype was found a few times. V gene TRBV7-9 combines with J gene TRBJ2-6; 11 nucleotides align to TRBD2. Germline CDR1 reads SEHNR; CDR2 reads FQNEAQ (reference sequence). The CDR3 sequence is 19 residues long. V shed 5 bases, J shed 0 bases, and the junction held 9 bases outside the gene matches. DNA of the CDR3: TGTGCCAGCAGCCGTGACGGACTAGCGGGCCTCTCTGGGGCCAACGTCCTGACTTTC. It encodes CASSRDGLAGLSGANVLTF.

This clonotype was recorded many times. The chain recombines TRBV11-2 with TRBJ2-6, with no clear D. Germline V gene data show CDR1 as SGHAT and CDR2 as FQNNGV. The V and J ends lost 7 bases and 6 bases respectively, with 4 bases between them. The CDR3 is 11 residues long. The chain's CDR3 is CASTSANVLTF. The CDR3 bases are TGTGCCAGCACCTCGGCCAACGTCCTGACTTTC.

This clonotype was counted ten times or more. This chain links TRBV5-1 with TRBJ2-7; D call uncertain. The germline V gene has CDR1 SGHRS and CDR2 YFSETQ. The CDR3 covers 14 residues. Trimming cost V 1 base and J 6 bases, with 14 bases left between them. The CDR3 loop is CASSLRPEYGEQYF. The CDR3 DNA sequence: TGCGCCAGCAGCTTGCGGCCGGAGTACGGCGAGCAGTACTTC.

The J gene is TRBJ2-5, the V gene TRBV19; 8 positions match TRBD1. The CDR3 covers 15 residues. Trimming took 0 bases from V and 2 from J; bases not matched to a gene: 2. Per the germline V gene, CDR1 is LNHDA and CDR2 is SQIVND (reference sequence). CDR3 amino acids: CASSIEWDRQETQYF. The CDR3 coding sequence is TGTGCCAGTAGTATAGAATGGGACAGGCAAGAGACCCAGTACTTC.

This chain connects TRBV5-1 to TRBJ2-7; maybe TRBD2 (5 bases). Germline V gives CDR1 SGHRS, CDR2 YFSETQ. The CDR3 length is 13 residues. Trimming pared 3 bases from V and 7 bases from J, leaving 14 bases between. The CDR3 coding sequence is TGCGCCAGCAGCTCTGGACCGGACTTGGAGCAGTACTTC. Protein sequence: CASSSGPDLEQYF.

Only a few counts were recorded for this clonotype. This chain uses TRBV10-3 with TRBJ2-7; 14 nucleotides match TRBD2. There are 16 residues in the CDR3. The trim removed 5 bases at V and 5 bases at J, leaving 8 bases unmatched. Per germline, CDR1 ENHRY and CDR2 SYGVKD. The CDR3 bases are TGTGCCATCAGTTTATCCGGGACTAGCGGGAGAGACGAGCAGTACTTC. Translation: CAISLSGTSGRDEQYF.

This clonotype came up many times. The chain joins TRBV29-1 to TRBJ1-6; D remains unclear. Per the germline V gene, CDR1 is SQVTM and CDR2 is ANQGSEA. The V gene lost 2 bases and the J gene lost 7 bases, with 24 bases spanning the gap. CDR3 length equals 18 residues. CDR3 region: CSVEPGGPFLSRNSPLHF. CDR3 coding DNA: TGCAGCGTTGAACCAGGCGGCCCCTTCCTGTCAAGAAATTCACCCCTCCACTTT.

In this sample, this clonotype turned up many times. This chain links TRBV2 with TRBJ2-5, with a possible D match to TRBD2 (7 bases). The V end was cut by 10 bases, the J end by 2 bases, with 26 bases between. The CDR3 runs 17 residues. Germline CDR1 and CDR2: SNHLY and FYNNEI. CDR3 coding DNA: TGTGCCACCCCAGGGGAGGGTACTCAGGGTTTTCAAGAGACCCAGTACTTC. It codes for CATPGEGTQGFQETQYF.

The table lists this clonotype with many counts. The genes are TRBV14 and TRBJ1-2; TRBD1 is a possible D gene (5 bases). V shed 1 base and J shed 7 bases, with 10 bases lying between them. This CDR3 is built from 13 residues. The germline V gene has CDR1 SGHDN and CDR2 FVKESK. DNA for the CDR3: TGTGCCAGCAGCCAAGCCCGACAGTTTGGCTACACCTTC. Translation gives CASSQARQFGYTF.

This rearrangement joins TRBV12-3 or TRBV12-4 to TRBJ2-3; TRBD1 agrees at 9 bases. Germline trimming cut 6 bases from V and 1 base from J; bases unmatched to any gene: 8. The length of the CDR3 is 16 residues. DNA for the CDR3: TGTGCCAGCAGCACCGGGACAGGGATGGGCACAGATACGCAGTATTTT. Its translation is CASSTGTGMGTDTQYF.

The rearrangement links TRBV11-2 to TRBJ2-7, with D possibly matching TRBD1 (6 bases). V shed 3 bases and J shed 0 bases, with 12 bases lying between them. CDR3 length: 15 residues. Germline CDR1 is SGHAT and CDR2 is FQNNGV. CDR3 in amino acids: CASSFGTGPSYEQYF. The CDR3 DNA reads TGTGCCAGCAGCTTTGGTACAGGGCCCTCCTACGAGCAGTACTTC. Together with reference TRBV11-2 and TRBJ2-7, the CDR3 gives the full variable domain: EAGVAQSPRYKIIEKRQSVAFWCNPISGHATLYWYQQILGQGPKLLIQFQNNGVVDDSQLPKDRFSAERLKGVDSTLKIQPAKLEDSAVYLCASSFGTGPSYEQYFGPGTRLTVT.

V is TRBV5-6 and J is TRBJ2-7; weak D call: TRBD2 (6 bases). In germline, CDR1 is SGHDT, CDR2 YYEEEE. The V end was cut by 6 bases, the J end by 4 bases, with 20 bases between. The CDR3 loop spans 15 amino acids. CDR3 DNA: TGTGCCAGCACTTCCGGCGGGATTCCCCCTTACGAGCAGTACTTC. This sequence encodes CASTSGGIPPYEQYF.

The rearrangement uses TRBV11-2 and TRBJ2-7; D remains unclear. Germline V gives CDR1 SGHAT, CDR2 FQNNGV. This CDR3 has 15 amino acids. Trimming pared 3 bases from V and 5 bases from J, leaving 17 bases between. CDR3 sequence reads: CASSFWTLPWDEQYF. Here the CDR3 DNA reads TGTGCCAGCAGCTTTTGGACCCTCCCGTGGGACGAGCAGTACTTC.

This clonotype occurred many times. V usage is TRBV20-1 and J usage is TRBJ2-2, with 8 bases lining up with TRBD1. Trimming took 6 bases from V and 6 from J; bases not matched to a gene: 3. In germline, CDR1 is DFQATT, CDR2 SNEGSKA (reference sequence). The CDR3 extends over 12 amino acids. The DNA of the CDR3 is TGCAGTGCCAGGACAGGGTCCGGGGAGCTGTTTTTT. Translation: CSARTGSGELFF.

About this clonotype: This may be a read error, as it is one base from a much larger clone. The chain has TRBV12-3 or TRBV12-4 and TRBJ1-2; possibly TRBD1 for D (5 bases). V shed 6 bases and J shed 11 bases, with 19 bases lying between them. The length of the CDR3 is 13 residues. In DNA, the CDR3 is TGTGCCAGCAGCCCCATCGGGAAGGGGCGGTACACCTTC. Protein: CASSPIGKGRYTF.

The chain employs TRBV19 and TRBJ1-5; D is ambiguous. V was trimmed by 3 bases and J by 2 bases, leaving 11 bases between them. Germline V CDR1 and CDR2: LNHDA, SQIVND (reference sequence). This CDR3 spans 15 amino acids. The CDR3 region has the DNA TGTGCCAGTAGTATCCCCTCAAAGGGCAATCAGCCCCAGCATTTT. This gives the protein CASSIPSKGNQPQHF.

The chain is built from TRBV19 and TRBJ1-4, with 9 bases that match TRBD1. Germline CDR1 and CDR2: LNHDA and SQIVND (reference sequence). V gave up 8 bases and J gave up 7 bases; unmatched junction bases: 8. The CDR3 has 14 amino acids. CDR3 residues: CASGPGQGPEKLFF. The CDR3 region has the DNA TGTGCCAGTGGTCCGGGACAGGGCCCTGAAAAACTGTTTTTT.

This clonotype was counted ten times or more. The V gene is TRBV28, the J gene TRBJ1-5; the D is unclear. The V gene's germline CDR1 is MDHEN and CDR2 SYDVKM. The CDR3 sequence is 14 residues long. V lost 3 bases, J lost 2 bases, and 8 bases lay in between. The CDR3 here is CASSLIWGNQPQHF. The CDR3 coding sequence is TGTGCCAGCAGTTTGATCTGGGGCAATCAGCCCCAGCATTTT.

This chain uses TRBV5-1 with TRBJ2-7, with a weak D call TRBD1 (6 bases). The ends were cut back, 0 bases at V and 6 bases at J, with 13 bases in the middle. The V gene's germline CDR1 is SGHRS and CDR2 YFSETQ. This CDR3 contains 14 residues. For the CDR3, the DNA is TGCGCCAGCAGCTTGGAAATAGGGACACGCGAGCAGTACTTC. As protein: CASSLEIGTREQYF.

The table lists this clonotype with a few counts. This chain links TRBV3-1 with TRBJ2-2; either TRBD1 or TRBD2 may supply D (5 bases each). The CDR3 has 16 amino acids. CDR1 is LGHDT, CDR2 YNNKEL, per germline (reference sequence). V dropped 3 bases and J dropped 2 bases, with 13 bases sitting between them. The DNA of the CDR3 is TGTGCCAGCAGCCAGACCACCGGGACCAACACCGGGGAGCTGTTTTTT. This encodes CASSQTTGTNTGELFF.

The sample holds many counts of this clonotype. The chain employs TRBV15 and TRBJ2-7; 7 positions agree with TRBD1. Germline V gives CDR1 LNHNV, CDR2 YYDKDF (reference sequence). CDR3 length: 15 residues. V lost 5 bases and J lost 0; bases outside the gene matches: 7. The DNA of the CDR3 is TGTGCCACCAGCGGTCGACAGGGCCCCTCCTACGAGCAGTACTTC. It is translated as CATSGRQGPSYEQYF.

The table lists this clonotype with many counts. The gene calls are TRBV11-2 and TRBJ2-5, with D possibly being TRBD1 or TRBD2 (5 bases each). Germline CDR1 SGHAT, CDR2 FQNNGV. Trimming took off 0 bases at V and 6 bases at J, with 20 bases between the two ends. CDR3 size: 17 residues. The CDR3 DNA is TGTGCCAGCAGCTTAGAAGGTCCGAGGGGACGAATGAAGACCCAGTACTTC. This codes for CASSLEGPRGRMKTQYF.

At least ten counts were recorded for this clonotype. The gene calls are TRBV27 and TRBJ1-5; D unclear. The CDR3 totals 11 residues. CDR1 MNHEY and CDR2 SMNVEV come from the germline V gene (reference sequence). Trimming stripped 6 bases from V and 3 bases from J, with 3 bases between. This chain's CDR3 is CASRPNQPQHF. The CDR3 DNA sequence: TGTGCCAGCAGACCCAATCAGCCCCAGCATTTT.

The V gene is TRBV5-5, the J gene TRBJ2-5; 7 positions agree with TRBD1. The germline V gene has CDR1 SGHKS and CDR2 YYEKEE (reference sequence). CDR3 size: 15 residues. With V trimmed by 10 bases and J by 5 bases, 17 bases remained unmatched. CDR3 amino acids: CAGRTGIGTMETQYF. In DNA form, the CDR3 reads TGTGCCGGCCGGACAGGAATCGGGACGATGGAGACCCAGTACTTC. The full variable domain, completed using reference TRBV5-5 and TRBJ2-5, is DAGVTQSPTHLIKTRGQQVTLRCSPISGHKSVSWYQQVLGQGPQFIFQYYEKEERGRGNFPDRFSARQFPNYSSELNVNALLLGDSALYLCAGRTGIGTMETQYFGPGTRLLVL.

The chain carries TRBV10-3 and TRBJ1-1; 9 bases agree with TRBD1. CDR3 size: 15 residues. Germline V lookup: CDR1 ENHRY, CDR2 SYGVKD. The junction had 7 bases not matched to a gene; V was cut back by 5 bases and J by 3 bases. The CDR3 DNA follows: TGTGCCATCAGTAGTCTGACAGGGGGAGACACTGAAGCTTTCTTT. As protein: CAISSLTGGDTEAFF.